The sample holds many counts of the clone carrying this T cell receptor beta chain. Its antigen is currently unknown. This specimen belongs to a study of human T cells and chemical hapten exposure. Findings and caveats of the study: Unchanged with DPC sensitization were TCRs above 1 in 1000 frequency. Expanded TCRs grouped into significantly more large CDR3 similarity clusters than controls produced.

This sample's time point: patch test 3, about 24 weeks after DPC sensitization. This sample's treatment: therapeutic diphenylcyclopropenone sensitization with weekly scalp DPC. Via MiXCR, TCRdb re-called the RACE reads, giving one row per CDR3 protein. Of tens of thousands of distinct CDR3 sequences listed, over 4.5% are singletons. The CDR3 spans 14 residues. CDR1 and CDR2 from the germline V gene are MNHEY and SMNVEV (reference sequence). The V end was cut by 7 bases, the J end by 2 bases, with 13 bases between. This sequence joins TRBV27 and TRBJ2-3; D not resolved. The sample in question was whole blood, obtained in connection with sensitization to the hapten diphenylcyclopropenone (DPC). The clonotype was recovered from a man aged 30 to 45 with alopecia areata. Some clones in this sample may be carry-over from other donors' samples. The CDR3 region is CASIPDGFTDTQYF. The CDR3 DNA reads as TGTGCCAGCATCCCGGACGGATTCACAGATACGCAGTATTTT.